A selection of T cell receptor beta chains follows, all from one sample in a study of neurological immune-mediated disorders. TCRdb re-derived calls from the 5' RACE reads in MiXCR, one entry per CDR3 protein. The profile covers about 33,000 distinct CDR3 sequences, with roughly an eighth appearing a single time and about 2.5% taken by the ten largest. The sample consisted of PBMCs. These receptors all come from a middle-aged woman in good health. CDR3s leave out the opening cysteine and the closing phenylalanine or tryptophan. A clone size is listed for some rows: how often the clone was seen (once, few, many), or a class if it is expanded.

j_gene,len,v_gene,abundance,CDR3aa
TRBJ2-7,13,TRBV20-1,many,SATSAGTGNYEQY
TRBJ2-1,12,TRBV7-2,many,ASSLQGYYNEQF
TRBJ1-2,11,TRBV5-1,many,ASSEDGNYGYT
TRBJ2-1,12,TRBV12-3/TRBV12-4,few,AIISGGRYNEQF
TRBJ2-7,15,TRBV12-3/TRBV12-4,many,ASSLGGGADNSYEQY
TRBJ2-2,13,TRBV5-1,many,ASSLGQGGTGELF
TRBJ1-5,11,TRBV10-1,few,ASNGGPGQPQH
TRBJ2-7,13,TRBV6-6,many,ASSSRGRGSYEQY
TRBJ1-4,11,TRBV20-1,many,SAVEGVGEKLF
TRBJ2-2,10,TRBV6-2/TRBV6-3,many,ASSYTTGELF
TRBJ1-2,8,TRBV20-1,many,SASDRGYT
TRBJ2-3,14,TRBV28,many,ASSPPRGAPGDTQY
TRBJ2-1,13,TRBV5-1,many,ASSFGTGQYNEQF
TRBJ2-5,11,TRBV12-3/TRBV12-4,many,ASSQNRQETQY
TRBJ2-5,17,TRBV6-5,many,ASSYSAPGLAGAVETQY
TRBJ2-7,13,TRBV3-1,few,ASSQGSLGAREQY
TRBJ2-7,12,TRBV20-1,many,SALGVAPGHEQY
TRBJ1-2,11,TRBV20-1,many,SARRQGAGGYT
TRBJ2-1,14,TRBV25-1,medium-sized,ASSWTSGSSMGEQF
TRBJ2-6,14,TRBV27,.,ASSSPISSGADVLT
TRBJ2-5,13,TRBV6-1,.,ASSVTQPSQETQY
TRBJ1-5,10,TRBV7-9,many,ASSLNNQPQH